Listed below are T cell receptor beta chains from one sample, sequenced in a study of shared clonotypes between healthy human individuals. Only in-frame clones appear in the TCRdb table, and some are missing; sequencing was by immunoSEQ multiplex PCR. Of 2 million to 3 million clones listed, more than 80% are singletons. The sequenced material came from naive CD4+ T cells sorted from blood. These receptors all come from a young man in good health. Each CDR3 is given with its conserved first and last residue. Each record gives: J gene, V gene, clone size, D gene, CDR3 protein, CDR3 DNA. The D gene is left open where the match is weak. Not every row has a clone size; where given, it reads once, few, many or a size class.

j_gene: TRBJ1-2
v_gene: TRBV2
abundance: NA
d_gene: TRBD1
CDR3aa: CASSTQGQGQETF
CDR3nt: TGTGCCAGCAGTACCCAGGGACAGGGACAGGAAACCTTC

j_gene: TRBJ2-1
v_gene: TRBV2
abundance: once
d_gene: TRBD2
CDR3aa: CASSLLAGAYNEQFF
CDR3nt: TGTGCCAGCAGTTTACTAGCGGGCGCTTACAATGAGCAGTTCTTC

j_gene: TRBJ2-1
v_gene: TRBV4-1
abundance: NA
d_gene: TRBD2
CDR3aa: CASSHPFRLAASNEQFF
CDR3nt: TGCGCCAGCAGCCACCCCTTCCGACTAGCTGCCTCAAATGAGCAGTTCTTC

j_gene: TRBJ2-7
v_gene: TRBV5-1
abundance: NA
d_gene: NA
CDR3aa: CASSYDSYYEQYF
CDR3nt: TGCGCCAGCAGCTATGACAGCTACTACGAGCAGTACTTC

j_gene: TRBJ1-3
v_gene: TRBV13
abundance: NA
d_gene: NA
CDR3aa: CASTWAGNSGNTIYF
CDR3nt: TGTGCCAGCACCTGGGCAGGGAACTCTGGAAACACCATATATTTT

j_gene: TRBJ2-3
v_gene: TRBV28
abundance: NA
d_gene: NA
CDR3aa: CASSSAGASTDTQYF
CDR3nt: TGTGCCAGCAGTTCAGCAGGGGCTAGCACAGATACGCAGTATTTT

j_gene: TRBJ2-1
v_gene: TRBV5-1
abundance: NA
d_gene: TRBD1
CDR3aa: CASSEVQGAIEQFF
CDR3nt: TGCGCCAGCAGCGAGGTACAGGGGGCGATTGAGCAGTTCTTC

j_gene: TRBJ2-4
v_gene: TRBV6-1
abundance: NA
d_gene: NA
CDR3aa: CASGIGVRNIQYF
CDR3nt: TGTGCCAGCGGCATCGGCGTACGAAACATTCAGTACTTC

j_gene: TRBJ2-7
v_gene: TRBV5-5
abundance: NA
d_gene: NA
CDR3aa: CASSLPGLKYEQYF
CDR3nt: TGTGCCAGCAGCTTACCCGGCCTCAAATACGAGCAGTACTTC

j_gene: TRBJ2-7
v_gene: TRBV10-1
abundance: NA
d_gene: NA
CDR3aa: CASSESGRAYEQYF
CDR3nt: TGCGCCAGCAGTGAGTCGGGCAGAGCCTACGAGCAGTACTTC

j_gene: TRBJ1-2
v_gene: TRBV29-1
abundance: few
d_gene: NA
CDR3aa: CSVDYGGYTF
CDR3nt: TGCAGCGTTGATTACGGGGGCTACACCTTC